Shown below are 19 T cell receptor beta chains from a single sample sequenced in a study of cytomegalovirus exposure and HLA in healthy donors listed by TCRdb under 2017. The library relied on the immunoSEQ multiplex PCR assay. For the multiplex PCR, a mixture combining 60 forward primers for TCR Vbeta segments and 13 reverse primers for TCR Jbeta segments was used. TCRdb mirrors the immuneACCESS table, restricted to in-frame sequences. Some clones are absent from its copies; in checked studies, under half trace to an unresolved V gene, and the reason for the others is unknown. This sample holds 75,000 to 95,000 clones; just under 80% were observed only once. The ten top clones hold less than 5.5% of the sample. The sequencing sample was made of PBMCs. The receptors come from a male donor in good health and CMV-seropositive.

The chain couples TRBV2 to TRBJ1-2, with a possible D match to TRBD1 (6 bases). The germline V gene encodes CDR1 SNHLY and CDR2 FYNNEI. This CDR3 is built from 13 residues. Trimming left V 8 bases short and J 1 base short, with 11 bases between. The CDR3 loop is CASQQGNNYGYTF. The CDR3, as DNA: TGTGCCAGCCAACAGGGAAATAACTATGGCTACACCTTC.

The chain links TRBV7-6 to TRBJ2-3; TRBD2 agrees at 8 bases. With 5 bases clipped from V and 3 bases from J, the junction kept 10 bases outside the gene matches. The germline V gene encodes CDR1 SGHVS and CDR2 FNYEAQ. CDR3 length equals 16 residues. The CDR3, as DNA: TGTGCCAGCAGCCTTCAACCAACTAGCGGTACAGATACGCAGTATTTT. Translation: CASSLQPTSGTDTQYF.

As for this clone: One end of the junction is discordant with germline, which a read error may explain. V gene TRBV18 combines with J gene TRBJ2-1, with TRBD1 as a possible D gene (6 bases). The V gene's germline CDR1 is KGHSH and CDR2 LQKENI. This CDR3 has 17 residues. The CDR3 nucleotides are TGTGCCAGCTCACCCTCCATAACTAGGGGGAGTAGAAATGGGCAGTTCTTC. Translating gives CASSPSITRGSRNGQFF.

CDR3 nucleotides: TGTGCCAGCAGTCCAGGACAGGGGTGGCAGCCCCAGCATTTT. Its translation: CASSPGQGWQPQHF. The chain recombines TRBV27 with TRBJ1-5; 9 positions match TRBD1. The trim removed 5 bases at V and 7 bases at J, leaving 6 bases unmatched. The CDR3 extends over 14 amino acids. Per germline, CDR1 MNHEY and CDR2 SMNVEV (reference sequence).

This chain uses TRBV7-2 with TRBJ2-3, with 8 nucleotides matching TRBD2. V lost 4 bases to trimming and J lost 5 bases; unmatched junction nucleotides: 14. Per the germline V gene, CDR1 is SGHTA and CDR2 is FQGNSA. The length of the CDR3 is 17 residues. The CDR3 spells CASSSAIGGGGGDTQYF. The DNA of the CDR3 is TGTGCCAGCAGCTCCGCCATCGGGGGGGGCGGGGGAGATACGCAGTATTTT.

The chain has TRBV7-9 and TRBJ2-7; D call uncertain. Trimming pared 4 bases from V and 0 bases from J, leaving 7 bases between. CDR1 SEHNR and CDR2 FQNEAQ come from the germline V gene (reference sequence). The CDR3 runs 13 residues. The CDR3 DNA follows: TGTGCCAGCAGCTCACTCCTCTCCTACGAGCAGTACTTC. Its protein product is CASSSLLSYEQYF. Looking up the rest from reference TRBV7-9 and TRBJ2-7 gives the full variable domain: DTGVSQNPRHKITKRGQNVTFRCDPISEHNRLYWYRQTLGQGPEFLTYFQNEAQLEKSRLLSDRFSAERPKGSFSTLEIQRTEQGDSAMYLCASSSLLSYEQYFGPGTRLTVT.

This clone was recorded only once. CDR3 bases: TGTGCCAGCAGTGGGACAGGAGCACATTCACCCCTCCACTTT. This encodes CASSGTGAHSPLHF. This sequence joins TRBV25-1 and TRBJ1-6; 7 bases map to TRBD1. Trimming cost V 4 bases and J 8 bases; bases outside gene matches: 5. The V gene's germline CDR1 is MGHDK and CDR2 SYGVNS. The CDR3 has 14 amino acids.

CDR3 in amino acids: CASSPTRTGKGSPLHF. The DNA of the CDR3 is TGTGCCAGCTCACCCACCAGGACAGGGAAGGGTTCACCCCTCCACTTT. The chain combines TRBV18 with TRBJ1-6, with 8 bases that match TRBD1. The germline gives CDR1 KGHSH, CDR2 LQKENI. The CDR3 extends over 16 amino acids. Trimming at V came to 3 bases and at J to 9 bases, leaving 10 bases not matched to a gene.

In its sample, this clone was seen a few times. The rearrangement joins TRBV15 to TRBJ1-2; TRBD1 matches 7 bases. The length of the CDR3 is 14 residues. The germline V gene encodes CDR1 LNHNV and CDR2 YYDKDF (reference sequence). The V and J ends lost 5 bases and 4 bases, in that order; junction bases with no gene match: 7. CDR3 sequence (DNA): TGTGCCACCAGCCCGAGGGACAGTTTCTATGGCTACACCTTC. Amino acid sequence: CATSPRDSFYGYTF.

The chain carries TRBV19 and TRBJ1-2; D remains unclear. This CDR3 contains 14 residues. V gave up 3 bases and J gave up 4 bases, with 12 bases separating them. Per the germline V gene, CDR1 is LNHDA and CDR2 is SQIVND (reference sequence). The CDR3 loop reads CASSIYEEAYGYTF. DNA of the CDR3: TGTGCCAGTAGTATTTACGAGGAAGCCTATGGCTACACCTTC.

This chain uses TRBV2 with TRBJ2-2; TRBD2 agrees at 8 bases. Germline V gene sequence: CDR1 SNHLY, CDR2 FYNNEI. The CDR3 length is 15 residues. V was pared by 3 bases and J by 3 bases, with 3 bases of the junction left unmatched. CDR3 protein: CASSDGTRDTGELFF. In DNA, the CDR3 is TGTGCCAGCAGTGATGGGACTAGGGACACCGGGGAGCTGTTTTTT.

The rearrangement links TRBV30 to TRBJ2-2, with 7 bases that match TRBD1. Unmatched junction bases numbered 4, after V lost 3 bases and J lost 0 bases. The CDR3 runs 15 residues. From germline, CDR1 is GTSNPN and CDR2 SVGIG (reference sequence). The CDR3 DNA reads TGTGCCTGGAGCCCCGGGACAGCGAACACCGGGGAGCTGTTTTTT. It encodes CAWSPGTANTGELFF.

The chain employs TRBV5-4 and TRBJ2-3; D call uncertain. V was cut by 4 bases and J by 5 bases, with 8 bases left in between. The CDR3 runs to 12 residues. CDR1 and CDR2 (germline): SGHNT, YYREEE (reference sequence). The CDR3 sequence: CASSPTGDTQYF. The CDR3 DNA is TGTGCCAGCAGCCCTACGGGAGATACGCAGTATTTT.

The chain combines TRBV4-1 with TRBJ2-3; the match to TRBD2 covers 7 bases. CDR3 length: 16 residues. Per germline, CDR1 MGHRA and CDR2 YSYEKL. Unmatched junction bases numbered 4, after V lost 1 base and J lost 0 bases. The chain's CDR3 is CASSQGHGGSTDTQYF. The CDR3 DNA follows: TGCGCCAGCAGCCAAGGTCACGGGGGGAGCACAGATACGCAGTATTTT.

The rearrangement joins TRBV27 to TRBJ1-6; D remains unclear. Looked up from germline, CDR1 is MNHEY and CDR2 is SMNVEV (reference sequence). Trimming took 0 bases from V and 8 from J, leaving 11 bases between them. The length of the CDR3 is 15 residues. The CDR3, as DNA: TGTGCCAGCAGTTTATCGACTAAGGGAGATTCACCCCTCCACTTT. Amino acid sequence: CASSLSTKGDSPLHF.

This sequence joins TRBV28 and TRBJ1-4; 7 bases agree with TRBD1. Germline V gives CDR1 MDHEN, CDR2 SYDVKM. The CDR3 spans 15 residues. V gave up 2 bases and J gave up 7 bases; unmatched junction bases: 7. Written as DNA, the CDR3 is TGTGCCAGCAGTTTACCCCGACAGGGATCTGAAAAACTGTTTTTT. Its translation is CASSLPRQGSEKLFF.

This rearrangement joins TRBV7-9 to TRBJ2-2, with D possibly being TRBD1 (5 bases). V was cut by 4 bases and J by 1 base, with 7 bases left in between. The CDR3 consists of 14 residues. Per the germline V gene, CDR1 is SEHNR and CDR2 is FQNEAQ (reference sequence). Written as DNA, the CDR3 is TGTGCCAGCAGCTCCACAGGGAACACCGGGGAGCTGTTTTTT. Translating it yields CASSSTGNTGELFF.

V is TRBV28 and J is TRBJ1-3; D is perhaps TRBD1 (5 bases). V was cut by 2 bases and J by 5 bases, with 10 bases left in between. Germline V gene sequence: CDR1 MDHEN, CDR2 SYDVKM. CDR3 size: 14 residues. CDR3 bases: TGTGCCAGCAGTTTACCAGGGAATCGAAACACCATATATTTT. Translation: CASSLPGNRNTIYF.

This clone has only one observation. The chain links TRBV5-6 to TRBJ2-7, with TRBD2 identical over 14 bases. This CDR3 is 17 amino acids long. The V gene end was trimmed by 5 bases and the J gene end by 3 bases; junction bases not matched to a gene: 10. The V gene's germline CDR1 is SGHDT and CDR2 YYEEEE. CDR3 DNA sequence: TGTGCCAGCAGGGGGAGACTAGCGGGGGGGTATAGCTACGAGCAGTACTTC. It is translated as CASRGRLAGGYSYEQYF.